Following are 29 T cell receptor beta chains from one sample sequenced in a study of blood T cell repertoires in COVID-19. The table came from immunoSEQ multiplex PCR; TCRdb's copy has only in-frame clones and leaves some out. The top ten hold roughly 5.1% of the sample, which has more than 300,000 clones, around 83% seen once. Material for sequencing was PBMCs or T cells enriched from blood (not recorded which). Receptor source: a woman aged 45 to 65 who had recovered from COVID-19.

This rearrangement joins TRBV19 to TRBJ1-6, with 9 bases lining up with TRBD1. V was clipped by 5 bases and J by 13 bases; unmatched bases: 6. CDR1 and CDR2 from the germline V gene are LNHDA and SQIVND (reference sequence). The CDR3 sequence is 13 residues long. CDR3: CASSRGQGMPLHF. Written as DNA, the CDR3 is TGTGCCAGTAGTCGGGGACAGGGAATGCCCCTCCACTTT. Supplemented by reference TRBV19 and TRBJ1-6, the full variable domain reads DGGITQSPKYLFRKEGQNVTLSCEQNLNHDAMYWYRQDPGQGLRLIYYSQIVNDFQKGDIAEGYSVSREKKESFPLTVTSAQKNPTAFYLCASSRGQGMPLHFGNGTRLTVT.

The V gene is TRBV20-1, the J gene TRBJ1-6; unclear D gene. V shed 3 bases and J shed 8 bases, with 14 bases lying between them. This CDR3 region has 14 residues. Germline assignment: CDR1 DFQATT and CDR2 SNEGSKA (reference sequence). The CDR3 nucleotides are TGCAGTGCTAGTGCCGCAGGCAATCATTCACCCCTCCACTTT. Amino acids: CSASAAGNHSPLHF.

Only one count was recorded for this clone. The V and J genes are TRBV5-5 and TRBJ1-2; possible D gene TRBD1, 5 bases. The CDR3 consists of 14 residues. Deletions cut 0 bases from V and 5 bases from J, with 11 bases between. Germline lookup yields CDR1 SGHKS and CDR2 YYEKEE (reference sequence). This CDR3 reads CASSLENRWYGYTF. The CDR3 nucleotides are TGTGCCAGCAGCTTGGAAAACAGGTGGTATGGCTACACCTTC.

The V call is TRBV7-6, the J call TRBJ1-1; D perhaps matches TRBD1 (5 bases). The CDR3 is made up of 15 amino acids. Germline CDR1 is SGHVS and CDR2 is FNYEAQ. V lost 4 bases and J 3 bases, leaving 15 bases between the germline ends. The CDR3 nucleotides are TGTGCCAGCAGCTGGGGGGGGATTGGCGACACTGAAGCTTTCTTT. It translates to CASSWGGIGDTEAFF.

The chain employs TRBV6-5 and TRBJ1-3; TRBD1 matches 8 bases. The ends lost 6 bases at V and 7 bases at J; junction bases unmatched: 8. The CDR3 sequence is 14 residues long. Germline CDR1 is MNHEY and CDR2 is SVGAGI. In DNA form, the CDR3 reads TGTGCCAGCAGACCGGACAGGGTGGGGAACACCATATATTTT. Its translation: CASRPDRVGNTIYF.

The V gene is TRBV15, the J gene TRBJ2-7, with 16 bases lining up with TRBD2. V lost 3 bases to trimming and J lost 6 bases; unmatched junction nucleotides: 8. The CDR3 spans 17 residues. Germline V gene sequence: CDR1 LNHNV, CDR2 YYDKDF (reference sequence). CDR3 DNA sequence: TGTGCCACCAGCAGGGGGGGACTAGCGGGAGGGAGTTCCGAGCAGTACTTC. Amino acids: CATSRGGLAGGSSEQYF.

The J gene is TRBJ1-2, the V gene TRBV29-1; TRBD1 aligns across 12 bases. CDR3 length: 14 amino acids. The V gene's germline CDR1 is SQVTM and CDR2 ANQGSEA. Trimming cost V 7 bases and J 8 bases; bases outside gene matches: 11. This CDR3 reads CSAPRGQGARGYTF. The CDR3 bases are TGCAGCGCACCACGGGGACAGGGGGCGCGGGGCTACACCTTC.

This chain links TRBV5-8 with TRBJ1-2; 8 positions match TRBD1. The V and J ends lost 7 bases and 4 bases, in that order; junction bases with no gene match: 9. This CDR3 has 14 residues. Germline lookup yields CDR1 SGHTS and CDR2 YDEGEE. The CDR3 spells CASQRTGPSYGYTF. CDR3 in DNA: TGTGCCAGCCAACGGACAGGGCCCTCCTATGGCTACACCTTC.

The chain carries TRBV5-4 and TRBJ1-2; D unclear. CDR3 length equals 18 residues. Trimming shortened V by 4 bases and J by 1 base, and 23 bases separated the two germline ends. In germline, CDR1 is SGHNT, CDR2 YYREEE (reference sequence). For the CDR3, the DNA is TGTGCCAGCAGCAGCGCCGCTTTTGCCGTCAGCGATAACTATGGCTACACCTTC. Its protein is CASSSAAFAVSDNYGYTF.

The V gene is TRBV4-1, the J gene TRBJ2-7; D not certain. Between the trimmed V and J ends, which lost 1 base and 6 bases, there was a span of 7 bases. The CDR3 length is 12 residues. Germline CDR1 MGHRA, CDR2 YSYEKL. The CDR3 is CASSQVTSEQYF. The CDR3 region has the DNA TGCGCCAGCAGCCAAGTTACGAGCGAGCAGTACTTC.

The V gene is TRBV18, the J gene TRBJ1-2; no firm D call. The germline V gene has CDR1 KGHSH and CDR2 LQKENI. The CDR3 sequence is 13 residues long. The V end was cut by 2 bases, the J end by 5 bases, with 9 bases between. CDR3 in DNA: TGTGCCAGCTCACCAAATCCCCGGTATGGCTACACCTTC. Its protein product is CASSPNPRYGYTF.

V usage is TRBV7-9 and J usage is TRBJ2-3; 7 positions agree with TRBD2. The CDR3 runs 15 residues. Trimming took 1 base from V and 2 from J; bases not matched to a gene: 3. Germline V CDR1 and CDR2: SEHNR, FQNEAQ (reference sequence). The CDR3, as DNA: TGTGCCAGCAGCTTAGGGGCGGGAGTCACAGATACGCAGTATTTT. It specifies CASSLGAGVTDTQYF.

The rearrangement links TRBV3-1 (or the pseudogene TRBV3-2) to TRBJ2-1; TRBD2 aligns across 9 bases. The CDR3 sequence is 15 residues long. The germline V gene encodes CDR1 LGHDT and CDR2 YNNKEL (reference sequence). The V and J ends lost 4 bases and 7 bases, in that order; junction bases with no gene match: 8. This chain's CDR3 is CASSRYPSGINEQFF. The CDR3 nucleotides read TGTGCCAGCAGCCGTTACCCTAGCGGGATTAATGAGCAGTTCTTC.

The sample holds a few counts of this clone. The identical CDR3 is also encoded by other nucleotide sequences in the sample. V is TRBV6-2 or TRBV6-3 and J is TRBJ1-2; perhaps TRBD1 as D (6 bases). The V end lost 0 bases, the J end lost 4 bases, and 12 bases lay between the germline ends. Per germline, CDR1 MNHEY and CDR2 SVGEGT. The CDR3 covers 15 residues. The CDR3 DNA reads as TGTGCCAGCAGTTACTCCTCGGGGACACTCTATGGCTACACCTTC. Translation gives CASSYSSGTLYGYTF.

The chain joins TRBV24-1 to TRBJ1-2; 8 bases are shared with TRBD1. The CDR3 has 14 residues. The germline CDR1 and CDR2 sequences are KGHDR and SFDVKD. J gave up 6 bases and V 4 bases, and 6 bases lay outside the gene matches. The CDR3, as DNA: TGTGCCACCAGTGACTCGGACAGGGTAGATGGCTACACCTTC. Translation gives CATSDSDRVDGYTF.

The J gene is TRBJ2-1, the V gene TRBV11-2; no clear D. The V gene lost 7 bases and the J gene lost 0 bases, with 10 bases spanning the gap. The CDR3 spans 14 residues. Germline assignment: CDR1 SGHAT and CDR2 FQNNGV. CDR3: CASTPPSSYNEQFF. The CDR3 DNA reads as TGTGCCAGCACCCCCCCGAGCTCCTACAATGAGCAGTTCTTC.

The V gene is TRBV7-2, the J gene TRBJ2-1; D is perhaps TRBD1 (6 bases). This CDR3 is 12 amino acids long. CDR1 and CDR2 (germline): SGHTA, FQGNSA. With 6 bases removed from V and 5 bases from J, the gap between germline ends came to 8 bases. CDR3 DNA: TGTGCCAGCAGATGGACAGACAATGAGCAGTTCTTC. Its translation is CASRWTDNEQFF.

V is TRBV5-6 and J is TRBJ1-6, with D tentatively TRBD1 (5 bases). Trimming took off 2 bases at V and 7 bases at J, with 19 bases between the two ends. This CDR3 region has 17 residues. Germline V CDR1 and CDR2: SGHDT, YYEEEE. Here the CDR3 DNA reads TGTGCCAGCAGCTTAGGCGTTCAGGGATGGACGAATTCACCCCTCCACTTT. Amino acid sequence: CASSLGVQGWTNSPLHF.

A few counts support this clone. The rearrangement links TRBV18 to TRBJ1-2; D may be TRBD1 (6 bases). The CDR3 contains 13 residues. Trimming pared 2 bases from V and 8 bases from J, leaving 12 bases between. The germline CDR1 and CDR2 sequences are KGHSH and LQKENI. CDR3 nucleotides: TGTGCCAGCTCACCAATGGGGGCGGAGGGCTACACCTTC. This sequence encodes CASSPMGAEGYTF.

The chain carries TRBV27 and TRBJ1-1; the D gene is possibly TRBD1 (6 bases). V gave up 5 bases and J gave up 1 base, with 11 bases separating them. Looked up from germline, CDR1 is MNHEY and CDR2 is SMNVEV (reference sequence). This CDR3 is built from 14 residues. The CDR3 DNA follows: TGTGCCAGCAGTACCGGGACACAGAACACTGAAGCTTTCTTT. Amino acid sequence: CASSTGTQNTEAFF.

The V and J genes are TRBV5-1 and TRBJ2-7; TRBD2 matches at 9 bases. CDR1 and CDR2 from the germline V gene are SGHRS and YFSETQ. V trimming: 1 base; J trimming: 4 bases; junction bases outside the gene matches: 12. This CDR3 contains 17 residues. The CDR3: CASSLRGIAGVFYEQYF. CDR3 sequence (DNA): TGCGCCAGCAGCTTGAGGGGGATAGCGGGAGTGTTTTACGAGCAGTACTTC.

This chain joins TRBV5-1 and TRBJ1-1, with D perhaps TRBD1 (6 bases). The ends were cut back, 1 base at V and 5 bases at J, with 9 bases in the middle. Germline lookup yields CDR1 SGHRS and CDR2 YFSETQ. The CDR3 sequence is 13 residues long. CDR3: CASSLTGRTEAFF. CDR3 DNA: TGCGCCAGCAGCTTGACAGGGCGGACTGAAGCTTTCTTT.

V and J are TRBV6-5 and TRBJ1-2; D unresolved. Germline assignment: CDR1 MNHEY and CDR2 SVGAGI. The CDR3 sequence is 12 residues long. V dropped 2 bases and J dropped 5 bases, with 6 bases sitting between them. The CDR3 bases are TGTGCCAGCAGTTACGTCCGGTATGGCTACACCTTC. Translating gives CASSYVRYGYTF.

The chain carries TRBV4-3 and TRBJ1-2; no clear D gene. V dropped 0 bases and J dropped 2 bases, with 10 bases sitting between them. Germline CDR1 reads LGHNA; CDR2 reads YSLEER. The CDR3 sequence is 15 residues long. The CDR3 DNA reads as TGCGCCAGCAGCCAAGATTGGGGAGTAAACTATGGCTACACCTTC. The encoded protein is CASSQDWGVNYGYTF.

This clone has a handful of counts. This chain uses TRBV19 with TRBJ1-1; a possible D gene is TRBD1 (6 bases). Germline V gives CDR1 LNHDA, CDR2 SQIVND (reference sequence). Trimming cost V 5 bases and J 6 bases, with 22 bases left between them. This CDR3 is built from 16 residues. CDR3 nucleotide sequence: TGTGCCAGTAGTGCTCCGCGAAGGGGGGGGGTCCCTGAAGCTTTCTTT. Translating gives CASSAPRRGGVPEAFF. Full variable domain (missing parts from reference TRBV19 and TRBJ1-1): DGGITQSPKYLFRKEGQNVTLSCEQNLNHDAMYWYRQDPGQGLRLIYYSQIVNDFQKGDIAEGYSVSREKKESFPLTVTSAQKNPTAFYLCASSAPRRGGVPEAFFGQGTRLTVV.

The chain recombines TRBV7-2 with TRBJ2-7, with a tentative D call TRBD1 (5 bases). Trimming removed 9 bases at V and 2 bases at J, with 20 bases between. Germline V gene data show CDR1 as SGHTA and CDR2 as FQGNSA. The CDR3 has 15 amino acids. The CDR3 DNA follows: TGTGCCAGTCAGGTTGGGAAGACAGCCACCTACGAGCAGTACTTC. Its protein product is CASQVGKTATYEQYF.

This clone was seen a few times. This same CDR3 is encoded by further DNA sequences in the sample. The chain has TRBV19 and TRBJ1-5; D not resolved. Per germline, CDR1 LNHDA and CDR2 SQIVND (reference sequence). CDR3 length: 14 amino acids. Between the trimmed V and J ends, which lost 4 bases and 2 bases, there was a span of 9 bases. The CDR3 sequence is CASSTPRGNQPQHF. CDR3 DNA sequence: TGTGCCAGTAGTACCCCGCGGGGCAATCAGCCCCAGCATTTT. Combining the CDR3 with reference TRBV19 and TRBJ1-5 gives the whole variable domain DGGITQSPKYLFRKEGQNVTLSCEQNLNHDAMYWYRQDPGQGLRLIYYSQIVNDFQKGDIAEGYSVSREKKESFPLTVTSAQKNPTAFYLCASSTPRGNQPQHFGDGTRLSIL.

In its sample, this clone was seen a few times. The CDR3 nucleotides read TGCGCCAGCAGCCAAGAAGATGGGTGGGGGACAGGAGCTATCACTGGAAACACCATATATTTT. Translation: CASSQEDGWGTGAITGNTIYF. The V gene is TRBV4-1, the J gene TRBJ1-3, with TRBD1 identical over 8 bases. The CDR3 totals 21 residues. Germline values: CDR1 MGHRA, CDR2 YSYEKL. The ends lost 0 bases at V and 2 bases at J; junction bases unmatched: 18.

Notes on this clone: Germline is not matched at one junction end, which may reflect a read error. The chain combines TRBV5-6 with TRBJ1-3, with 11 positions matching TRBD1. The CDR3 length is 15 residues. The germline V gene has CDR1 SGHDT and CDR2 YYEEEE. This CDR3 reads CASSLEGDRGEWTDF. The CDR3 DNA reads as TGTGCCAGCAGCTTGGAAGGGGACAGGGGGGAATGGACGGATTTT.